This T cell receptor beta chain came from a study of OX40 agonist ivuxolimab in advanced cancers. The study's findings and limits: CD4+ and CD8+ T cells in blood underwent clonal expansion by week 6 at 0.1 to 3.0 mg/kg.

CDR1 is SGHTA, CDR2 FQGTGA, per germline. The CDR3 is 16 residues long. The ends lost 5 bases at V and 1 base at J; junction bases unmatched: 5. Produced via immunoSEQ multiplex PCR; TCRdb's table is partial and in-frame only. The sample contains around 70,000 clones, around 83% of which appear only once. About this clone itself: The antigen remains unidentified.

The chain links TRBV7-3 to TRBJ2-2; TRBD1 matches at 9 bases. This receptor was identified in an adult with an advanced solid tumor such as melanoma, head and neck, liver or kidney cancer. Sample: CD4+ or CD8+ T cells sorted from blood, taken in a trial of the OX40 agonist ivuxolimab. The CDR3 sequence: CASSTKGQGNTGELFF. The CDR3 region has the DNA TGTGCCAGCAGCACAAAGGGACAGGGGAACACCGGGGAGCTGTTTTTT.